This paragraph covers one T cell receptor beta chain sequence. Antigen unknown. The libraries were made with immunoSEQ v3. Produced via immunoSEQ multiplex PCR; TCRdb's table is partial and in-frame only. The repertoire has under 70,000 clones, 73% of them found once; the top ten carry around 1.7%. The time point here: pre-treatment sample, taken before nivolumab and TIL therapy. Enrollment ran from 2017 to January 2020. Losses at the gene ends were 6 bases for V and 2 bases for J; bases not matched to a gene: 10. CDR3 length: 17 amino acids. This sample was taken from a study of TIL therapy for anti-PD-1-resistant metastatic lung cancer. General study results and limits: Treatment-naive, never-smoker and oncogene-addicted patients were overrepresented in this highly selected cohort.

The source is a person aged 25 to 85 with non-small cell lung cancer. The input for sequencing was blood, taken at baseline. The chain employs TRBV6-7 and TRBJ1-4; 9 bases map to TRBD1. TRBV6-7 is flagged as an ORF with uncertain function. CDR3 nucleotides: TGTGCCAGCAGACGCCTATTTACAGGGGGCACTAATGAAAAACTGTTTTTT. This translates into CASRRLFTGGTNEKLFF.